This paragraph reports one TCR beta chain. The source of the sample is a study of blood T cell repertoires in COVID-19. TCRdb's table, derived via immunoSEQ multiplex PCR, lists solely in-frame clones and lacks some. The data show under 150,000 clones, 85% to 90% seen once. The V gene's germline CDR1 is ENHRY and CDR2 SYGVKD. The CDR3 spans 13 residues. The junction had 4 bases not matched to a gene; V was cut back by 7 bases and J by 2 bases. The chain carries TRBV10-3 and TRBJ1-2, with 7 bases that match TRBD1. Sequencing input: peripheral blood. The sequence was collected from a human donor in a cohort sampled during active COVID-19. CDR3 in amino acids: CAIKPTGNYGYTF. The CDR3 region has the DNA TGTGCCATCAAGCCGACAGGGAACTATGGCTACACCTTC.